This TCR beta chain was sequenced in a study of blood T cell repertoires in COVID-19. Across the whole study: The United States, Italy and Spain were the sources of the acute and convalescent COVID-19 samples. PBMCs, B-cell-depleted T cells, or T cells provided the cDNA or gDNA that made up the material.

Original processing notes: Estimation of nucleated cell counts was performed using reference gene primer amplification. The repertoire was sequenced with immunoSEQ multiplex PCR; TCRdb's copy has only in-frame clones and lacks some. The V and J calls and clone size are taken from that table; D and trimming were inferred from the DNA. This table holds 100,000 to 120,000 clones, roughly 85% found once. Germline-derived CDR1 and CDR2 are WNHNN and SYGVQD (reference sequence). Trimming cost V 11 bases and J 14 bases; bases outside gene matches: 15. This CDR3 is built from 12 residues. The receptor comes from an elderly woman with acute or convalescent COVID-19. The V gene is TRBV10-1, the J gene TRBJ2-1; 7 nucleotides align to TRBD2. The sample taken for sequencing was peripheral blood. In DNA, the CDR3 is TGCGCCGCCGGGGCTAGCGGAGAAGAGAAGTTCTTC. It is translated as CAAGASGEEKFF.